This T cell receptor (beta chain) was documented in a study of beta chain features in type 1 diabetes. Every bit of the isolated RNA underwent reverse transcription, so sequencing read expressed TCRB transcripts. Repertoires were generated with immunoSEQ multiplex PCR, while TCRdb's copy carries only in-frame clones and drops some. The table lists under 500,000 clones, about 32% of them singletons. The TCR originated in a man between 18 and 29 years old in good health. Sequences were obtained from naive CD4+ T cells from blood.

CDR3 loop: CASSLAPPGTAESYEQYF. In DNA, the CDR3 is TGTGCCAGCAGCTTAGCGCCTCCCGGGACCGCCGAGTCCTACGAGCAGTACTTC. V is TRBV7-6 and J is TRBJ2-7, with D tentatively TRBD1 or TRBD2 (5 bases each). CDR3 length: 18 residues. V lost 0 bases, J lost 1 base, and 19 bases lay in between. Germline loops: CDR1 SGHVS, CDR2 FNYEAQ.